This TCR beta chain appears in the sequencing data of a study of T cell clones after liver transplantation. This clone has a single count. Sequenced by immunoSEQ multiplex PCR; TCRdb stores in-frame clones only, minus some. The table includes 95,000 to 130,000 clones, roughly nine tenths detected once. Trimming pared 2 bases from V and 5 bases from J, leaving 10 bases between. Germline V gene lookup returns CDR1 SGHRS and CDR2 YFSETQ. CDR3 length: 14 residues. The chain carries TRBV5-1 and TRBJ1-4; D unresolved. Sample: CD4+ T cells from blood, taken 12 months after liver transplant. The sequence was collected from a human patient who received a liver transplant. A share of the T cells may be of graft donor origin. The CDR3 nucleotides are TGCGCCAGCAGCTTCACCCCGGGGAATGAAAAACTGTTTTTT. Encoded protein: CASSFTPGNEKLFF.